These T cell receptor beta chains were read from a single sample in a study of technical replicates of blood from several donors. The assay was immunoSEQ multiplex PCR, and TCRdb's table has in-frame clones only and misses some. Of just over 15,000 clones listed, 75% to 90% are singletons. The specimen sequenced was PBMCs. The receptors here all came from a human donor in good health. The CDR3 runs from the conserved cysteine through the conserved F or W. The D gene is left open where the match is weak. Size values are once, few and many counts, or a class for expanded clones, and some rows have none.

>TRBV28|TRBJ2-4|-|TRBD1
TGTGCCAGCAGTTCACAGGGGGGATCTGACATTCAGTACTTC
CASSSQGGSDIQYF
>TRBV5-1|TRBJ2-1|-|TRBD1
TGCGCCAGCAACCTACAGGGGGCTCAAAATTACAATGAGCAGTTCTTC
CASNLQGAQNYNEQFF
>TRBV6-6|TRBJ2-4|-|TRBD2
TGTGCCAGCAGCTCTAGCGGGAGGGACAAAAACATTCAGTACTTC
CASSSSGRDKNIQYF
>TRBV10-2|TRBJ2-7|-|-
TGCGCCAGCACCCAAAGCGGAGCCCCCTACGAGCAGTACTTC
CASTQSGAPYEQYF
>TRBV4-1|TRBJ2-2|few|TRBD2
TGCGCCAGCAGCCACCCGGGGTTAGGAAAGCGGGAGTACACCGGGGAGCTGTTTTTT
CASSHPGLGKREYTGELFF
>TRBV6-1|TRBJ1-2|-|-
TGTGCCAGCACCCCTTCCTCAGGGAACTATGGCTACACCTTC
CASTPSSGNYGYTF
>TRBV6-4|TRBJ2-2|-|TRBD2
TGTGCCAGCAGAGGGACTAGCGGGATCATTACCGGGGAGCTGTTTTTT
CASRGTSGIITGELFF
>TRBV4-1|TRBJ2-1|few|TRBD2
TGCGCCAGCAGCCAAGATACTAGCGGGAGGTATGAGCAGTTCTTC
CASSQDTSGRYEQFF
>TRBV7-9|TRBJ2-7|few|-
TGTGCCTCCTCCGGGACACGAATCTACGAGCAGTACTTC
CASSGTRIYEQYF
>TRBV13|TRBJ2-1|-|TRBD2
TGTGCCAGCAGCCGCCTAGCGGGGCTTAAATGGGATGAGCAGTTCTTC
CASSRLAGLKWDEQFF
>TRBV2|TRBJ2-2|-|TRBD1
TGTGCCAGCAGCAGGGACAGTTCGAACACCGGGGAGCTGTTTTTT
CASSRDSSNTGELFF
>TRBV5-1|TRBJ2-5|-|TRBD2
TGCGCCAGCAGCCCCGGGGGGACGCAAGAGACCCAGTACTTC
CASSPGGTQETQYF
>TRBV7-3|TRBJ2-1|-|TRBD1
TGTGCCAGCAGCAAGACAGGGGATCCCTACAATGAGCAGTTCTTC
CASSKTGDPYNEQFF
>TRBV19|TRBJ1-3|once|TRBD1
TGTGCCAGTAACCCGACAGGGCGTGGAAACACCATATATTTT
CASNPTGRGNTIYF
>TRBV27|TRBJ2-1|once|-
TGTGCCAGCAGTTTAGGGGTGGGGCGTAGTTACAATGAGCAGTTCTTC
CASSLGVGRSYNEQFF
>TRBV5-1|TRBJ2-5|-|TRBD2
TGCGCCAGCAGCTTGGGGACTAGCGGGAGGGTACGGGAGACCCAGTACTTC
CASSLGTSGRVRETQYF
>TRBV10-3|TRBJ2-7|-|-
TGTGCCATCTTCTTCCCGGGACTCCAGGACGAGCAGTACTTC
CAIFFPGLQDEQYF
>TRBV5-4|TRBJ2-3|-|-
TGTGCCAGCAGCGAGGACTACCTACCCACAGATACGCAGTATTTT
CASSEDYLPTDTQYF
>TRBV9|TRBJ2-7|-|TRBD2
TGTGCCAGCAGCCCAAGATCTAGCGGGTTTGGCTACGAGCAGTACTTC
CASSPRSSGFGYEQYF
>TRBV14|TRBJ2-3|-|TRBD2
TGTGCCAGCAGCCAAGGGGGGGCGGCGGGAGGCCGCCATACGCAGTATTTT
CASSQGGAAGGRHTQYF
>TRBV7-6|TRBJ2-1|few|-
TGTGCCAGCAGCTTAGCGCAGGGCTACAATGAGCAGTTCTTC
CASSLAQGYNEQFF
>TRBV6-4|TRBJ2-6|-|TRBD1
TGTGCCAGCAGTGACTCGACAGGGGGCTCTGGGGCCAACGTCCTGACTTTC
CASSDSTGGSGANVLTF
>TRBV29-1|TRBJ1-1|-|-
TGCAGCGTTGAAGGAGGGAATGCCAGGACAGCTTTCTTT
CSVEGGNARTAFF
>TRBV4-1|TRBJ2-1|-|TRBD2
TGCGCCAGCAGCCCCTGGGAGCGGGAGAACAATGAGCAGTTCTTC
CASSPWERENNEQFF
>TRBV19|TRBJ2-5|-|TRBD2
TGTGCCAGTAGTATCGGTACTAGCGGGAGGGCCGGGCAAGAGACCCAGTACTTC
CASSIGTSGRAGQETQYF
>TRBV7-9|TRBJ1-1|-|-
TGTGCCAGCAGCTTGCAGTTGAACACTGAAGCTTTCTTT
CASSLQLNTEAFF
>TRBV29-1|TRBJ2-3|-|TRBD2
TGCAGCGAGATAGCGGGAGTTAGTGCTAGCACAGATACGCAGTATTTT
CSEIAGVSASTDTQYF
>TRBV2|TRBJ2-7|-|TRBD2
TGTGCCAGCACCACCGCGGGGGGCTACGAGCAGTACTTC
CASTTAGGYEQYF
>TRBV7-6|TRBJ2-5|-|-
TGTGCCAGCAGCTTCACAGGGTTCAGGGAGACCCAGTACTTC
CASSFTGFRETQYF
>TRBV5-1|TRBJ1-4|-|TRBD1
TGCGCCAGCAGCCCCCTGGGGGACAGAGGAGAAAAACTGTTTTTT
CASSPLGDRGEKLFF
>TRBV14|TRBJ2-2|-|-
TGTGCCAGCAGCCGAGGGAAACTAGGCACCGGGGAGCTGTTTTTT
CASSRGKLGTGELFF
>TRBV9|TRBJ2-7|-|TRBD2
TGTGCCAGCAGCGTAGATGGTAGCGGGACCTACGAGCAGTACTTC
CASSVDGSGTYEQYF
>TRBV5-4|TRBJ2-5|once|-
TGTGCCAGCAGCTTGGTTGACAGAACTCAAGAGACCCAGTACTTC
CASSLVDRTQETQYF
>TRBV6-1|TRBJ2-7|-|-
TGTGCCAGCAGTGAAGACCACGGAGGGTGGGACGAGCAGTACTTC
CASSEDHGGWDEQYF
>TRBV27|TRBJ2-1|-|-
TGTGCCAGCAGTTTATTTCGGGGGATCTCCTACAATGAGCAGTTCTTC
CASSLFRGISYNEQFF
>TRBV29-1|TRBJ2-5|-|-
TGCAGCACCCGACAGGCTCAAGAGACCCAGTACTTC
CSTRQAQETQYF
>TRBV6-6|TRBJ2-7|-|-
TGTGCCAGCAGTAAGGACAGCTCCTACGAGCAGTACTTC
CASSKDSSYEQYF
>TRBV5-5|TRBJ2-7|-|TRBD1
TGTGCCAGCAGCTTGGATCCAGGGGGTGCCTACGAGCAGTACTTC
CASSLDPGGAYEQYF
>TRBV18|TRBJ2-1|once|-
TGTGCCAGCTCACCTTCAGGGTCCCATGAGCAGTTCTTC
CASSPSGSHEQFF
>TRBV6-1|TRBJ2-1|-|-
TGTGCCAGCACCGTTGACACCGGCCCTTACAATGAGCAGTTCTTC
CASTVDTGPYNEQFF
>TRBV11-2|TRBJ1-1|-|TRBD1
TGTGCCAGCAGCCTCGGACAGGGGGCAGCTTTCTTT
CASSLGQGAAFF
>TRBV7-2|TRBJ2-1|-|-
TGTGCCAGCAGCGAACAGGGTTGGCAGTTCTTC
CASSEQGWQFF
>TRBV25-1|TRBJ2-1|-|TRBD2
TGTGCCAGCAGTGAATATATTGGGCTAGCGGGATATGGGGGTGAGCAGTTCTTC
CASSEYIGLAGYGGEQFF
>TRBV7-8|TRBJ2-7|-|TRBD2
TGTGCCAGCAGCCCGTCGGATAGCGGGCGACCTTTAGACCCCGAGCAGTACTTC
CASSPSDSGRPLDPEQYF
>TRBV7-3|TRBJ1-2|-|-
TGTGCCAGCAGCCCCGACGGGGTTTACTATGGCTACACCTTC
CASSPDGVYYGYTF
>TRBV30|TRBJ2-2|-|TRBD1
TGTGCCTGGAGAGACAGGGGTTACGGGGAGCTGTTTTTT
CAWRDRGYGELFF
>TRBV9|TRBJ2-1|-|-
TGTGCCAGCAGCGTCACTAGCTCCTACAATGAGCAGTTCTTC
CASSVTSSYNEQFF
>TRBV27|TRBJ1-1|-|-
TGTGCCAGCAGTTTATCGGCGGGGGATAGGGTCGCTTTCTTT
CASSLSAGDRVAFF
>TRBV2|TRBJ1-2|-|TRBD1
TGTGCCAGCAGGGTCGGACAGGGCGCCTATGGCTACACCTTC
CASRVGQGAYGYTF